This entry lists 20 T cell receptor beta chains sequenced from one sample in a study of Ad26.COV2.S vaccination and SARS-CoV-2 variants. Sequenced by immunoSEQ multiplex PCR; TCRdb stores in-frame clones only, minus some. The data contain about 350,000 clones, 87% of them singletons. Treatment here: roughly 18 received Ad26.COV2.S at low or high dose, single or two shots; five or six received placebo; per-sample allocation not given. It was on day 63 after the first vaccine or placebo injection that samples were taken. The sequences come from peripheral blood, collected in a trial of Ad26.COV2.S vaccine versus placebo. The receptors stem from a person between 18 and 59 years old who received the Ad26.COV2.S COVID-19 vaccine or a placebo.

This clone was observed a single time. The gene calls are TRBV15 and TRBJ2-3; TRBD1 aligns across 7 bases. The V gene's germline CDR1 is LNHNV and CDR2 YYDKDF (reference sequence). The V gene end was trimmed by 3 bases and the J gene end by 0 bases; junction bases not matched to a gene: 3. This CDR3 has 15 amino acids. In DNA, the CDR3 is TGTGCCACCAGCAGGACAGGGCGTAGCACAGATACGCAGTATTTT. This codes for CATSRTGRSTDTQYF.

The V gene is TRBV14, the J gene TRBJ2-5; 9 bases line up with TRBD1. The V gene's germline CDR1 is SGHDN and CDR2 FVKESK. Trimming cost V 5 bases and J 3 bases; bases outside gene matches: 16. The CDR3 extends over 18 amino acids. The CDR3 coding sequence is TGTGCCAGCAGCGGCCGGGACAGGGTGATGAGGCGAGAAGAGACCCAGTACTTC. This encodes CASSGRDRVMRREETQYF.

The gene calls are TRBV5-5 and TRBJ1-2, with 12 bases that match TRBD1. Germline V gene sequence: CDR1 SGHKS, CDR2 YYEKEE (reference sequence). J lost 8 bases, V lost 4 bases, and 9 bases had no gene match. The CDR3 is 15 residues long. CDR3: CASSGWDRGLEGYTF. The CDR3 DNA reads TGTGCCAGCAGCGGATGGGACAGGGGGCTCGAGGGCTACACCTTC.

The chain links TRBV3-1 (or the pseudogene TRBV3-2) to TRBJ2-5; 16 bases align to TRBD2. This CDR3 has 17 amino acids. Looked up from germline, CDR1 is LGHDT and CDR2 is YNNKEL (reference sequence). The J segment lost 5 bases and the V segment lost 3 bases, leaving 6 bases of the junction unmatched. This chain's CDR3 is CASSQGLAGGPYETQYF. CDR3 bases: TGTGCCAGCAGCCAGGGACTAGCGGGGGGGCCGTATGAGACCCAGTACTTC.

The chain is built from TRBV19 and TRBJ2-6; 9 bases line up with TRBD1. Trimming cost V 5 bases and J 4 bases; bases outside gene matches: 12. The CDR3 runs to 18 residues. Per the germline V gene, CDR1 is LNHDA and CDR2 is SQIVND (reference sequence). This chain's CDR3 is CASSLTGTGRSGANVLTF. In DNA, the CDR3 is TGTGCCAGTAGTCTTACCGGGACAGGGAGGTCCGGGGCCAACGTCCTGACTTTC.

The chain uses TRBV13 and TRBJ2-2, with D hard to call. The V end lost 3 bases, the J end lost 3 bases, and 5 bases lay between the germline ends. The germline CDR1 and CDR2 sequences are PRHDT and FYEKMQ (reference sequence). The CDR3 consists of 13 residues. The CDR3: CASSFDDTGELFF. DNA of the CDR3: TGTGCCAGCAGCTTCGACGACACCGGGGAGCTGTTTTTT.

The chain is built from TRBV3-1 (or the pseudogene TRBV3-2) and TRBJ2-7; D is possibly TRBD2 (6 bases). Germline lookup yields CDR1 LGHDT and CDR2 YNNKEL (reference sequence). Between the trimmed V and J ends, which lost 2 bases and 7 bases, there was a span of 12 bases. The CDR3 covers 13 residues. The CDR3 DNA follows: TGTGCCAGCAGCCAATTCCAGGCGGGGGAGCAGTACTTC. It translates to CASSQFQAGEQYF.

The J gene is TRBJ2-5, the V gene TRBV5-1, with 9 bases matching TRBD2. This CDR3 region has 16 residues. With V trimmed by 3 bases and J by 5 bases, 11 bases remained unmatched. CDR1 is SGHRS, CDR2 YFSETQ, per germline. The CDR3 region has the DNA TGCGCCAGCAGCTGGGGGCCTAGCGGGGATTTGGAGACCCAGTACTTC. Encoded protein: CASSWGPSGDLETQYF.

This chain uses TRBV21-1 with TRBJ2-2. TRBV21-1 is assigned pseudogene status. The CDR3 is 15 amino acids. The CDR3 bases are TGTGCCAGCAGCAAAGGGGCGTGGGATACCGGGGAGCTGTTTTTT. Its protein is CASSKGAWDTGELFF.

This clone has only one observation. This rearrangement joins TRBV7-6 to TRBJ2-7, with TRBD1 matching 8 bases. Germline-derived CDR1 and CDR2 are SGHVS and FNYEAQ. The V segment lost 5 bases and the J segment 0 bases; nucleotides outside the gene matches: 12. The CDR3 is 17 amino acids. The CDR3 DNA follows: TGTGCCAGCAGCCTAACCTTGACAGGGGCCCTCTCCTACGAGCAGTACTTC. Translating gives CASSLTLTGALSYEQYF.

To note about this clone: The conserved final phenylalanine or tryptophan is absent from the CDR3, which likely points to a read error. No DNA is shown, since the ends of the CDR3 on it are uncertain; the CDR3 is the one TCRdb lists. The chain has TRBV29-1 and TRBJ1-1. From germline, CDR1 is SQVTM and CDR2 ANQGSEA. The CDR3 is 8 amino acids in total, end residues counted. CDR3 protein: CSAGGSVV.

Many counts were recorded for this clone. CDR3 DNA: TGTGCCAGCAGACGGGACAGGGTGTCTCGGGAGCAGTACTTC. This sequence encodes CASRRDRVSREQYF. V usage is TRBV7-8 and J usage is TRBJ2-7, with TRBD1 identical over 9 bases. Germline-derived CDR1 and CDR2 are SGHVS and FQNEAQ. V shed 6 bases, J shed 7 bases, and the junction held 10 bases outside the gene matches. The CDR3 covers 14 residues.

CDR3 amino acids: CASSRDTTSGGSDEQFF. CDR3 nucleotide sequence: TGTGCCAGCTCACGAGATACAACTAGCGGGGGGTCGGATGAGCAGTTCTTC. The chain links TRBV18 to TRBJ2-1, with 12 nucleotides matching TRBD2. CDR3 length equals 17 residues. CDR1 is KGHSH and CDR2 is LQKENI in the germline V gene. V gave up 4 bases and J gave up 8 bases; unmatched junction bases: 12. Looking up the rest from reference TRBV18 and TRBJ2-1 gives the full variable domain: NAGVMQNPRHLVRRRGQEARLRCSPMKGHSHVYWYRQLPEEGLKFMVYLQKENIIDESGMPKERFSAEFPKEGPSILRIQQVVRGDSAAYFCASSRDTTSGGSDEQFFGPGTRLTVL.

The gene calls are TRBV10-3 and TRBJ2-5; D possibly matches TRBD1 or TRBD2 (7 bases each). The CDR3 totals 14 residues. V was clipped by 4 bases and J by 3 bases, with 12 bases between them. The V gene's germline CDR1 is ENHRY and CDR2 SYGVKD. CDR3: CAISASGGEETQYF. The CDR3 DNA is TGTGCCATCAGTGCGTCAGGGGGGGAAGAGACCCAGTACTTC.

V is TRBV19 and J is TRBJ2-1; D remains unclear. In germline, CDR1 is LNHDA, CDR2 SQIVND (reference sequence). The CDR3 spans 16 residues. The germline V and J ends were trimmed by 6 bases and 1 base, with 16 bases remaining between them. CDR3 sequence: CASSLRRIRSYNEQFF. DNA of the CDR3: TGTGCCAGTAGCCTCAGACGGATCAGATCCTACAATGAGCAGTTCTTC. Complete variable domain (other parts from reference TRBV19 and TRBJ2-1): DGGITQSPKYLFRKEGQNVTLSCEQNLNHDAMYWYRQDPGQGLRLIYYSQIVNDFQKGDIAEGYSVSREKKESFPLTVTSAQKNPTAFYLCASSLRRIRSYNEQFFGPGTRLTVL.

CDR3 in DNA: TGTGCCAGCAGCGTAGGAGGGGGGCTCATAGATAATTCACCCCTCCACTTT. Encoded protein: CASSVGGGLIDNSPLHF. This sequence joins TRBV9 and TRBJ1-6, with D perhaps matching TRBD1 (6 bases). There are 17 residues in the CDR3. Trimming removed 0 bases from V and 5 bases from J, with 15 bases in between. In germline, CDR1 is SGDLS, CDR2 YYNGEE.

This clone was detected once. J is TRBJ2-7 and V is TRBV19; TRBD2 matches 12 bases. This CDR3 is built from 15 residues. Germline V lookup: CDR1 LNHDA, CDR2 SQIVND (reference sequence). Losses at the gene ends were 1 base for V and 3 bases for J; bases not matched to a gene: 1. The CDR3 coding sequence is TGTGCCAGTAGTATAGCACTAGCGGGGGGCTACGAGCAGTACTTC. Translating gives CASSIALAGGYEQYF.

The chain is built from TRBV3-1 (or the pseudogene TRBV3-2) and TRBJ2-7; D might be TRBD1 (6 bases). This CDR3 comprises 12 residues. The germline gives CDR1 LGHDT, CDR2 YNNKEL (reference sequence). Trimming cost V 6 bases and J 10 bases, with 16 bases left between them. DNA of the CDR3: TGTGCCAGCAGGAACTCCCAGGGGAACCAGTACTTC. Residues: CASRNSQGNQYF.

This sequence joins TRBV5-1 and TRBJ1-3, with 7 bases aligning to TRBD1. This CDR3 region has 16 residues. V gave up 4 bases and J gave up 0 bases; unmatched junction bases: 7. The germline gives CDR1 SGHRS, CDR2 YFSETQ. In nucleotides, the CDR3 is TGCGCCAGCAGCACCAGGACAGGAAACTCTGGAAACACCATATATTTT. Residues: CASSTRTGNSGNTIYF.

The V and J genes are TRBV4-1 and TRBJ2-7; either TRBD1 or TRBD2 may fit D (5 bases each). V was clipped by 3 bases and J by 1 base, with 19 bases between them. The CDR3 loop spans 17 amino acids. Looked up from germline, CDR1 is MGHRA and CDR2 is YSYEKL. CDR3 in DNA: TGCGCCAGCAGCCACTTCAGCTCGGGGCTGAATTCCTACGAGCAGTACTTC. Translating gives CASSHFSSGLNSYEQYF.